This T cell receptor (beta chain) was observed in a study of blood T cell repertoires in COVID-19. Study-level background: T cells, B-cell-depleted T cells, or PBMCs supplied cDNA or gDNA.

The V gene end was trimmed by 4 bases and the J gene end by 6 bases; junction bases not matched to a gene: 11. Germline V lookup: CDR1 GTSNPN, CDR2 SVGIG (reference sequence). The CDR3 has 17 amino acids. Clones were sequenced by immunoSEQ multiplex PCR, and TCRdb holds only the in-frame ones, with some missing. The sample has fewer than 80,000 clones, roughly nine tenths seen once. The sequence was collected from a woman between 45 and 65 years old with active COVID-19. What was sequenced was peripheral blood. V gene TRBV30 combines with J gene TRBJ2-3, with TRBD2 matching over 15 bases. The CDR3 region has the DNA TGTGCCTGGAAAGGACTAGCGGGAGGGCCAGGTGCCGATACGCAGTATTTT. It yields the protein CAWKGLAGGPGADTQYF.